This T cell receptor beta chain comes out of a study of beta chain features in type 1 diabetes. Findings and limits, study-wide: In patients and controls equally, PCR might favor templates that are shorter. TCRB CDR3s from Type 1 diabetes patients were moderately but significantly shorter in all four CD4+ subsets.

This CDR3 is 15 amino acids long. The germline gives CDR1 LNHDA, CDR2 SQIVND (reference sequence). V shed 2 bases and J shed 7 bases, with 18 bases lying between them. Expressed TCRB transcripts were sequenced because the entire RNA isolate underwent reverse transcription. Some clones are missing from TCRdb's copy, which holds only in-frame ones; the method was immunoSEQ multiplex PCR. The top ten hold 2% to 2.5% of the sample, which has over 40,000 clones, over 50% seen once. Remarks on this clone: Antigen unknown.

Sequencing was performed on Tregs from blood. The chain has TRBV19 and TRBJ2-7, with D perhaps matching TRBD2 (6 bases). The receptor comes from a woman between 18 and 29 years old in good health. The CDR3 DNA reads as TGTGCCAGTAGTATATCGGCTAGCGCTTCTCAGGAGCAGTACTTC. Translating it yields CASSISASASQEQYF.